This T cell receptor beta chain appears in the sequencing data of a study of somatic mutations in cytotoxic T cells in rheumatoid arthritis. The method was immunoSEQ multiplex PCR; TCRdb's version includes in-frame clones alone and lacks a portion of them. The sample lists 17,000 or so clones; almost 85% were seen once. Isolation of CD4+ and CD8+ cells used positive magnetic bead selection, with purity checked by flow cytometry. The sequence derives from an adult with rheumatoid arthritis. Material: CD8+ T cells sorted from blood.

For the CDR3, the DNA is TGCGCCAGCAGCCAAGTTGGACATAGTAACTATGGCTACACCTTC. Protein product: CASSQVGHSNYGYTF. The genes are TRBV4-1 and TRBJ1-2; tentatively, D is TRBD1 (5 bases). The CDR3 extends over 15 amino acids. Trimming removed 1 base at V and 1 base at J, with 10 bases between. Germline V gene sequence: CDR1 MGHRA, CDR2 YSYEKL.